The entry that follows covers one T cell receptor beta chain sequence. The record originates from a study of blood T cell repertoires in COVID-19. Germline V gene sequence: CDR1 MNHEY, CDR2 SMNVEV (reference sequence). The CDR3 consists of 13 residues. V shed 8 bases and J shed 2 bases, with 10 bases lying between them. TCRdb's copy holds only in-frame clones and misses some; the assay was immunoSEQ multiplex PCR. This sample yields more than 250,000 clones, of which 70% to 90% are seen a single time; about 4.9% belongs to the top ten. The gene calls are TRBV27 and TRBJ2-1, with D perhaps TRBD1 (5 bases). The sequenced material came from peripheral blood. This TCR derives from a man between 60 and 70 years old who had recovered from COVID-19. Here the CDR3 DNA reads TGTGCCAGCCTGGGGCTAGCCTACAATGAGCAGTTCTTC. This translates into CASLGLAYNEQFF.